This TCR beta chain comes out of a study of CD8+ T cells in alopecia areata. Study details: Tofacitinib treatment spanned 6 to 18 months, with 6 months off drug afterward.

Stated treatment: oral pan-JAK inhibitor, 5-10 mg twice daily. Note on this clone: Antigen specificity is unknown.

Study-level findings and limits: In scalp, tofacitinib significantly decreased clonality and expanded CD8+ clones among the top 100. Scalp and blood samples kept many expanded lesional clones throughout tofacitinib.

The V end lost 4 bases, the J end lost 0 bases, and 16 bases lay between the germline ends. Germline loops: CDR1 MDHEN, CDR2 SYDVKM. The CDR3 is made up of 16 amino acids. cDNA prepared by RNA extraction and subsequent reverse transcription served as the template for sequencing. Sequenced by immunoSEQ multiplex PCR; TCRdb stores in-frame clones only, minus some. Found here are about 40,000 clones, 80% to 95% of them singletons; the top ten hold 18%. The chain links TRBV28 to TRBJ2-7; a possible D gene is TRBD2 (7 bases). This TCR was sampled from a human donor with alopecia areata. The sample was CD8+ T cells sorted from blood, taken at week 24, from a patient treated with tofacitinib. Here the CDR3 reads CASSSNGGPSSYEQYF. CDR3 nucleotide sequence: TGTGCCAGCAGTTCTAACGGGGGGCCGAGCTCCTACGAGCAGTACTTC.